Listed below are T cell receptor beta chains from one sample, sequenced in a study of T-cell reconstitution after alpha-beta-depleted transplantation in children. Via MiXCR, TCRdb re-called the PCR reads, giving one row per CDR3 protein. The data show nearly 550,000 distinct CDR3 sequences, around 20% seen once. Sequenced here: PBMCs from the stem cell graft donor, sampled from the stem cell graft. The receptors come from a human donor who donated a stem cell graft to a child with acute lymphoblastic leukemia. CDR3s include the opening cysteine and the closing phenylalanine or tryptophan. Only some rows state a clone size, as once, few, many or a class for expanded clones.

>TRBJ2-3|.|TRBV12-3/TRBV12-4
CASSLSGRGLALPASTDTQYF
>TRBJ2-7|.|TRBV5-6
CASMPGLGYEQYF
>TRBJ1-2|.|TRBV27
CASWDTANYGYTF
>TRBJ1-5|many|TRBV10-3
CAISETSRTGPNQPQHF
>TRBJ1-5|few|TRBV23-1
CASSLKGVQPQHF
>TRBJ2-7|.|TRBV11-3
CASSLRGATGEQYF
>TRBJ2-7|few|TRBV11-2
CASSWGTSEYGEQYF
>TRBJ2-1|few|TRBV20-1
CSANGERRGEQFF
>TRBJ2-3|few|TRBV10-2
CASWRFSSTDTQYF
>TRBJ2-7|.|TRBV29-1
CSVRQGANEQYF
>TRBJ1-2|.|TRBV12-3/TRBV12-4
CASSFGPGQGLYGYTF
>TRBJ2-7|.|TRBV20-1
CSAPGRRGAYEQYF
>TRBJ2-2|few|TRBV20-1
CSARVGQGTGELFF
>TRBJ1-5|.|TRBV20-1
CSARGPGTVSNQPQHF
>TRBJ2-5|.|TRBV9
CASSDLPTVETQYF
>TRBJ2-7|few|TRBV5-1
CASSWDWPEQYF
>TRBJ2-5|.|TRBV7-9
CASSRGLAGGGETQYF
>TRBJ1-1|few|TRBV20-1
CSAREGGQGRLDAFF
>TRBJ2-1|few|TRBV20-1
CSASSGRGSYNEQFF
>TRBJ1-5|.|TRBV30
CAWGQQGASQPQHF
>TRBJ1-1|few|TRBV5-1
CASSRGDRAIAEAFF
>TRBJ2-7|.|TRBV5-1
CASSSHSGGTYEQYF
>TRBJ2-1|.|TRBV4-1
CASSQTGGYNEQFF
>TRBJ1-4|few|TRBV7-8
CASSPDRGSNEKLFF
>TRBJ2-7|few|TRBV5-6
CASSLGQNSYEQYF
>TRBJ2-5|.|TRBV2
CASRKGVIETQYF
>TRBJ1-2|.|TRBV20-1
CSASRANGDYGYTF
>TRBJ2-3|few|TRBV5-1
CASSLGRTSGSTDTQYF
>TRBJ1-1|.|TRBV18
CASSRDRLGTEAFF
>TRBJ2-2|many|TRBV7-8
CASSLVGLAGTGELFF
>TRBJ2-7|.|TRBV20-1
CSAKTGREQYF
>TRBJ2-5|.|TRBV15
CATSGDSQETQYF
>TRBJ1-1|.|TRBV12-3/TRBV12-4
CASSLLSGDTEAFF